A single sample gave rise to the 14 T cell receptor beta chains below, sequenced in a study of blood T cell repertoires in COVID-19. Here immunoSEQ multiplex PCR was the method, and the copy in TCRdb shows in-frame clones only, minus some. The sample has roughly 160,000 clones; around 90% are singletons. The sample taken for sequencing was peripheral blood. The origin of the receptors is a woman aged 55-70 years who had recovered from COVID-19.

J is TRBJ2-5 and V is TRBV4-2; TRBD2 agrees at 9 bases. The germline V gene encodes CDR1 LGHNA and CDR2 YNFKEQ. The CDR3 contains 16 residues. V was clipped by 4 bases and J by 1 base; unmatched bases: 7. For the CDR3, the DNA is TGTGCCAGCAGCCCTTCTAGCGGGGCAGCCCAAGAGACCCAGTACTTC. Protein product: CASSPSSGAAQETQYF.

The chain is built from TRBV5-4 and TRBJ1-3; 7 nucleotides agree with TRBD1. Germline V gene lookup returns CDR1 SGHNT and CDR2 YYREEE (reference sequence). V gave up 4 bases and J gave up 0 bases; unmatched junction bases: 10. This CDR3 has 17 residues. The CDR3, as DNA: TGTGCCAGCAGCCCCGACAGGGCCATCCACTCTGGAAACACCATATATTTT. It translates to CASSPDRAIHSGNTIYF.

This chain joins TRBV15 and TRBJ2-3, with a weak D call TRBD2 (5 bases). Trimming took off 9 bases at V and 2 bases at J, with 12 bases between the two ends. CDR3 size: 13 residues. Germline CDR1 and CDR2: LNHNV and YYDKDF (reference sequence). Here the CDR3 reads CATRGRTTDTQYF. DNA of the CDR3: TGTGCCACTCGGGGAAGGACCACAGATACGCAGTATTTT.

This clone was seen just once. This sequence joins TRBV2 and TRBJ2-7, with D unresolved. This CDR3 comprises 15 residues. V lost 4 bases to trimming and J lost 0 bases, with 13 bases between them. The germline V gene encodes CDR1 SNHLY and CDR2 FYNNEI. CDR3 residues: CASSVGPGPSYEQYF. CDR3 sequence (DNA): TGTGCCAGCAGTGTGGGCCCAGGTCCCTCCTACGAGCAGTACTTC.

The chain joins TRBV2 to TRBJ2-5; 12 nucleotides line up with TRBD1. Trimming removed 6 bases from V and 5 bases from J; junction bases left unmatched: 16. CDR1 is SNHLY and CDR2 is FYNNEI in the germline V gene. The length of the CDR3 is 18 residues. CDR3 residues: CASRPRPGQGARGETQYF. CDR3 DNA: TGTGCCAGCAGACCCCGTCCGGGACAGGGGGCGCGAGGGGAGACCCAGTACTTC.

The chain recombines TRBV7-9 with TRBJ2-7; D gene uncertain. V dropped 1 base and J dropped 2 bases, with 9 bases sitting between them. Looked up from germline, CDR1 is SEHNR and CDR2 is FQNEAQ (reference sequence). This CDR3 has 14 amino acids. The CDR3 nucleotides are TGTGCCAGCAGCTTAGGGCTAGAAACCTACGAGCAGTACTTC. As protein: CASSLGLETYEQYF.

J is TRBJ1-5 and V is TRBV7-8; a possible D gene is TRBD1 (6 bases). V was clipped by 1 base and J by 3 bases, with 7 bases between them. CDR3 size: 14 residues. Germline V lookup: CDR1 SGHVS, CDR2 FQNEAQ. The CDR3 protein is CASSLGTVNQPQHF. For the CDR3, the DNA is TGTGCCAGCAGCTTAGGGACAGTCAATCAGCCCCAGCATTTT.

The chain combines TRBV2 with TRBJ2-7; D is perhaps TRBD1 (6 bases). The CDR3 loop spans 12 amino acids. Germline CDR1 is SNHLY and CDR2 is FYNNEI. Trimming shortened V by 7 bases and J by 6 bases, and 13 bases separated the two germline ends. DNA for the CDR3: TGTGCCAGCACAGGGGTAGGACGCGAGCAGTACTTC. This sequence encodes CASTGVGREQYF.

This clone was seen once. The chain combines TRBV7-6 with TRBJ2-7; tentatively, D is TRBD1 (6 bases). CDR1 is SGHVS and CDR2 is FNYEAQ in the germline V gene. The CDR3 consists of 14 residues. The V end lost 5 bases, the J end lost 3 bases, and 14 bases lay between the germline ends. In DNA, the CDR3 is TGTGCCAGCAGCCCGGGACACGCACTCTACGAGCAGTACTTC. Amino acids: CASSPGHALYEQYF.

The chain carries TRBV19 and TRBJ2-3; 11 bases align to TRBD2. This CDR3 has 15 amino acids. Germline V lookup: CDR1 LNHDA, CDR2 SQIVND (reference sequence). Trimming removed 6 bases from V and 2 bases from J; junction bases left unmatched: 4. The chain's CDR3 is CASSGSGGVTDTQYF. The CDR3 DNA reads TGTGCCAGTAGCGGTAGCGGGGGGGTCACAGATACGCAGTATTTT.

J is TRBJ2-3 and V is TRBV2, with 12 bases identical to TRBD2. V shed 6 bases, J shed 6 bases, and the junction held 4 bases outside the gene matches. CDR3 length: 14 amino acids. Germline CDR1 reads SNHLY; CDR2 reads FYNNEI. In DNA form, the CDR3 reads TGTGCCAGCAGCCGGACTAGCGGGGAGGATACGCAGTATTTT. As protein: CASSRTSGEDTQYF.

The genes are TRBV24-1 and TRBJ2-7, with D maybe TRBD1 (5 bases). Germline lookup yields CDR1 KGHDR and CDR2 SFDVKD. Between the trimmed V and J ends, which lost 6 bases and 8 bases, there was a span of 13 bases. The CDR3 extends over 12 amino acids. DNA of the CDR3: TGTGCCACCAGTTTGGAGTCAGGGAAGCAGTACTTC. This sequence encodes CATSLESGKQYF.

The gene calls are TRBV28 and TRBJ2-3, with D tentatively TRBD2 (5 bases). Germline V CDR1 and CDR2: MDHEN, SYDVKM. V was clipped by 4 bases and J by 6 bases, with 11 bases between them. The CDR3 runs to 13 residues. The CDR3, as DNA: TGTGCCAGCAGTTCAACTAGGCCCGATACGCAGTATTTT. Residues: CASSSTRPDTQYF.

This chain joins TRBV7-9 and TRBJ2-2, with TRBD2 matching over 12 bases. Germline assignment: CDR1 SEHNR and CDR2 FQNEAQ (reference sequence). CDR3 length: 18 residues. J gave up 6 bases and V 4 bases, and 12 bases lay outside the gene matches. The CDR3 nucleotides are TGTGCCAGCAGCTCCTGGACTAGCGGGGCCCCCAGAGCCGGGGAGCTGTTTTTT. Translated, it gives CASSSWTSGAPRAGELFF.